This T cell receptor (beta chain) is drawn from a study of Ad26.COV2.S vaccination and SARS-CoV-2 variants. Study at large: By the intramuscular route, Ad26.COV2.S was given once, or twice 56 days apart.

The data were produced by immunoSEQ multiplex PCR, yet TCRdb's version contains in-frame clones alone and is incomplete. The repertoire holds 350,000 to 450,000 clones, with 83% as singletons. The sample's treatment: around 19 received Ad26.COV2.S at low or high dose, single or two shots; 5 received placebo; per-sample allocation not given. Samples came from day 63 after the first vaccine or placebo injection. This clone was seen many times. The V end was cut by 6 bases, the J end by 8 bases, with 7 bases between. The CDR3 spans 10 residues. Germline V CDR1 and CDR2: MNHNY, SVGAGI (reference sequence).

The genes are TRBV6-6 and TRBJ1-2, with D tentatively TRBD1 (5 bases). The receptor was isolated from a person aged 18-60 years who received the Ad26.COV2.S COVID-19 vaccine or a placebo. The source material was peripheral blood, sampled in a trial of Ad26.COV2.S vaccine versus placebo. CDR3: CASRGEGYTF. The CDR3 DNA sequence: TGTGCCAGCAGGGGGGAAGGCTACACCTTC.